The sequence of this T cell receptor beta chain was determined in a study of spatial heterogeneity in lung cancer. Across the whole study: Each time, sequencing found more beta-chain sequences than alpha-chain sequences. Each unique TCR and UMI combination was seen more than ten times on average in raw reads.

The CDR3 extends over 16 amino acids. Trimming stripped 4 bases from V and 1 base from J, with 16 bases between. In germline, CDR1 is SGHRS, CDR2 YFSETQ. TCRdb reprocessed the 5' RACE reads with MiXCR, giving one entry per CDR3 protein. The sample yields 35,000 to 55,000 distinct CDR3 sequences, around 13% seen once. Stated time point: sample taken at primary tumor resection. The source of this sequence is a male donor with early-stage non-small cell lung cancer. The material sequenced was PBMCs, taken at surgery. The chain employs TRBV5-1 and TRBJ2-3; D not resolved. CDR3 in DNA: TGCGCCAGCAGCGCCGCCCCACGTAGTGGCACAGATACGCAGTATTTT. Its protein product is CASSAAPRSGTDTQYF.